Listed below are T cell receptor beta chains from one sample, sequenced in a study of T cells after yellow fever vaccination. TCRdb ran MiXCR on the 5' RACE reads and lists one entry per CDR3 protein. The profile shows 60,000 to 75,000 distinct CDR3 sequences, under 8% of them singletons. The sequences come from CD8+ T cells sorted from PBMCs, collected approximately 40 days after the first yellow fever vaccination. The receptors derive from a man between 18 and 29 years old who received the YFV17D yellow fever vaccine. Both conserved end residues are part of each CDR3. A D gene is named only where the DNA matches it firmly. Some rows have no size entry. The others give once, few or many, or a class for an expanded clone.

v_gene	d_gene	j_gene	abundance	CDR3nt	CDR3aa
TRBV5-5	TRBD2	TRBJ2-3	many	TGTGCCAGCAGCTTGGAAGCGGGGGGCTGGACTGATACGCAGTATTTT	CASSLEAGGWTDTQYF
TRBV4-2	-	TRBJ2-7	many	TGTGCCAGCAGCCAAGATTTAGATAGCTCCTACGAGCAGTACTTC	CASSQDLDSSYEQYF
TRBV7-9	-	TRBJ2-5	many	TGTGCCAGCAGCGCCGGGAGACAAGAGACCCAGTACTTC	CASSAGRQETQYF
TRBV20-1	TRBD2	TRBJ2-1	many	TGCAGTGCTAGAGAGAAGGCGGGGGGTCAAAATGAGCAGTTCTTC	CSAREKAGGQNEQFF
TRBV7-9	TRBD2	TRBJ2-5	few	TGTGCCAGCAGCCCTGGACTAGCCCGGCAAGAGACCCAGTACTTC	CASSPGLARQETQYF
TRBV3-1	-	TRBJ2-6	-	TGTGCCTGCTCCCAAGTCAGGAGCTCTGGGGCCAACGTCCTGACTTTC	CACSQVRSSGANVLTF
TRBV5-1	TRBD2	TRBJ2-1	-	TGCGCCAGCTACCCCGGGACTAGCGGACATAATGAGCAGTTCTTC	CASYPGTSGHNEQFF
TRBV5-1	TRBD1	TRBJ2-5	-	TGCGCCAGCAGCCCAGGGACAGCACAGGCTAAAGAGACCCAGTACTTC	CASSPGTAQAKETQYF
TRBV28	-	TRBJ2-1	many	TGTGCCAGCAGCCCCCGCGGGGGCCCTTCATACAATGAGCAGTTCTTC	CASSPRGGPSYNEQFF
TRBV5-4	TRBD1	TRBJ2-5	-	TGTGCCAGCAGCGAGACAGGGTTGGAGACCCAGTACTTC	CASSETGLETQYF
TRBV6-1	TRBD1	TRBJ2-7	few	TGTGCCAGCAGTACGACAGGGACCCCCTACGAGCAGTACTTC	CASSTTGTPYEQYF
TRBV5-1	TRBD1	TRBJ2-2	many	TGCGCCAGCAGCACCACAGGGGGCGCGGGTCCCGGGGAGCTGTTTTTT	CASSTTGGAGPGELFF
TRBV7-3	-	TRBJ2-7	few	TGTGCCAGCAGCTCGCCTGACCTCGGCCTCCACGAGCAGTACTTC	CASSSPDLGLHEQYF
TRBV7-2	-	TRBJ2-7	many	TGTGCCAGCAGCTTGGGGACAAAAACCTACGAGCAGTACTTC	CASSLGTKTYEQYF
TRBV7-6	-	TRBJ2-2	many	TGTGCCAGCAGCTTAGCGGCGGGTCGCACCGGGGAGCTGTTTTTT	CASSLAAGRTGELFF
TRBV2	-	TRBJ1-1	few	TGTGCCAGCAGTGGTGGCAGAGAATTTCCCACTGAAGCTTTCTTT	CASSGGREFPTEAFF
TRBV23-1	-	TRBJ1-5	few	TGCGCCAGCAATCCACAGGGCCACCATCAGCCCCAGCATTTT	CASNPQGHHQPQHF
TRBV4-2	TRBD2	TRBJ2-6	-	TGTGCCAGCAGCCAAGAAGCGGGGGTCGGGGCCAACGTCCTGACTTTC	CASSQEAGVGANVLTF
TRBV11-2	TRBD2	TRBJ2-1	-	TGTGCCAGCAGCGAGCGGGACCCGAGCGGTGAGCAGTTCTTC	CASSERDPSGEQFF
TRBV29-1	TRBD1	TRBJ2-3	many	TGCAGCGTGGAAACCGGGACAGGGAAGGATACGCAGTATTTT	CSVETGTGKDTQYF
TRBV20-1	-	TRBJ2-7	many	TGCAGTGCTAGAGGGCAGGTGAGCTCCTACGAGCAGTACTTC	CSARGQVSSYEQYF
TRBV12-5	-	TRBJ2-7	few	TGTGCTAGTGGTTTGGCTCAGGGCGCCTACGAGCAGTACTTC	CASGLAQGAYEQYF
TRBV19	-	TRBJ1-6	few	TGTGCCAGTAGTATCCTGGGTGACGACGGTGGGTATTCACCCCTCCACTTT	CASSILGDDGGYSPLHF
TRBV10-3	-	TRBJ2-5	many	TGTGCCATCAGTGAGGGTCAGGGCGCAGAGACCCAGTACTTC	CAISEGQGAETQYF
TRBV7-3	TRBD1	TRBJ2-1	many	TGTGCCAGCAGGAACCGGGACAGGGGGAGGAATGAGCAGTTCTTC	CASRNRDRGRNEQFF
TRBV5-1	TRBD1	TRBJ2-1	-	TGCGCCAGCAGGGACCCCGGGACAGGGTACAATGAGCAGTTCTTC	CASRDPGTGYNEQFF
TRBV10-3	TRBD1	TRBJ2-7	many	TGTGCCATCAGTGAAGGGACAGGCTCCTACGAGCAGTACTTC	CAISEGTGSYEQYF
TRBV7-8	TRBD2	TRBJ2-1	many	TGTGCCAGCAGCTTTAGCGGGGAGCAGTTCTTC	CASSFSGEQFF